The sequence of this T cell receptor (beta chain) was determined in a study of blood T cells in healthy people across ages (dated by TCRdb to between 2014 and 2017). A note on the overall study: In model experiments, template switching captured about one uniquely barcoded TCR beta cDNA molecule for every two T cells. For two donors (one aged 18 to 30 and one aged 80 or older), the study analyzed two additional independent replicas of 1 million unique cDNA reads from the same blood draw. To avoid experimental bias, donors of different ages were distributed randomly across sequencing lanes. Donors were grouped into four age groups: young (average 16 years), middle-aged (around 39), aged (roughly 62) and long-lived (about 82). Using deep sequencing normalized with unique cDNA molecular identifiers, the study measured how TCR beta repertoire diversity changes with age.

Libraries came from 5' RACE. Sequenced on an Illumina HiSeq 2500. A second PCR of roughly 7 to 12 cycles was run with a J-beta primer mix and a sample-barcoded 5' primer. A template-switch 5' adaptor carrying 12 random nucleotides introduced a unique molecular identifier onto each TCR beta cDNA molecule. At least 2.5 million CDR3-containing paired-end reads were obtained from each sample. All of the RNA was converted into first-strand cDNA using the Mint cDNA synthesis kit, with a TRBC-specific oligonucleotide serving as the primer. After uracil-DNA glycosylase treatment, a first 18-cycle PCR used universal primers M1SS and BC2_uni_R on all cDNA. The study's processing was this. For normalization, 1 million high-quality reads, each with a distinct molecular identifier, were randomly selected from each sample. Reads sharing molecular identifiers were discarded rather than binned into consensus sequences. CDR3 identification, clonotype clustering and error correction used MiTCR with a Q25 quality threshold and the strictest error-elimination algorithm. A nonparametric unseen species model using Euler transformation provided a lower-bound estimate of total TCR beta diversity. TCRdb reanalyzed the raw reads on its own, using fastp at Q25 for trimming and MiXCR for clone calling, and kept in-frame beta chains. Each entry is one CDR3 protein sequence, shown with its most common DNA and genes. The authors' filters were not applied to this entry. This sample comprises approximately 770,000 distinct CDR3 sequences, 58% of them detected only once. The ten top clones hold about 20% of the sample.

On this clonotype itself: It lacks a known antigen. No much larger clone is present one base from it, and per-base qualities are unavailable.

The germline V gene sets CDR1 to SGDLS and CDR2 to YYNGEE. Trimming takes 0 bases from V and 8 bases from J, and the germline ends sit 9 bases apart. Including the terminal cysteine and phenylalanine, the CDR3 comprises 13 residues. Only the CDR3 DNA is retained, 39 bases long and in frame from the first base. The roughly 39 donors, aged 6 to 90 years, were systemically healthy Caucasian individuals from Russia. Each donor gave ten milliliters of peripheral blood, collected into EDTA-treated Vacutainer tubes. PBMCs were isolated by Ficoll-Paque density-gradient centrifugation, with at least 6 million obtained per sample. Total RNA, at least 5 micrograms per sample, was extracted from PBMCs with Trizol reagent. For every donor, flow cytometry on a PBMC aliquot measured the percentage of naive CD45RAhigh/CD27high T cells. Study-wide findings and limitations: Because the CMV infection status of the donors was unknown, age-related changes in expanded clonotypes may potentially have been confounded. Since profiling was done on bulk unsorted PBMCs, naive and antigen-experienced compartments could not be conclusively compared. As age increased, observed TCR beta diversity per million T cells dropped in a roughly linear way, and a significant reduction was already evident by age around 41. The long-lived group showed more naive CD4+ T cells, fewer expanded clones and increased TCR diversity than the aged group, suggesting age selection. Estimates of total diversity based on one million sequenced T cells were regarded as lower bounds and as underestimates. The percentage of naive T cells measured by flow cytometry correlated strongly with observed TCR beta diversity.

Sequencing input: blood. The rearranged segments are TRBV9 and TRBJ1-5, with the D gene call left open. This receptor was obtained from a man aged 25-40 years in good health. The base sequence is TGTGCCAGCAGCGTAGGGGTGCTTGAGCCCCAGCATTTT. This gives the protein CASSVGVLEPQHF. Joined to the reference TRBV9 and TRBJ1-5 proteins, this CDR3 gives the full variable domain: DSGVTQTPKHLITATGQRVTLRCSPRSGDLSVYWYQQSLDQGLQFLIQYYNGEERAKGNILERFSAQQFPDLHSELNLSSLELGDSALYFCASSVGVLEPQHFGDGTRLSIL.